The rows below give T cell receptor beta chains drawn from one sample of a study of T cells in Graves' hyperthyroidism and ophthalmopathy. MiXCR, applied by TCRdb to the multiplex PCR reads, yields one record per CDR3 protein. There are under 700,000 distinct CDR3 sequences in the sample; about a sixth occur only once, and about 18% lies in the top ten. The specimen sequenced was blood. These receptors were obtained from a woman under 30 with Graves' hyperthyroidism. Each CDR3 is given with its conserved first and last residue. The order of the fields is J gene, D gene, CDR3 length, clone size, V gene, CDR3 protein, CDR3 DNA. A D gene is named only where the DNA matches it firmly. Size is stated for part of the rows, as once, few or many counts, or as a class when the clone is expanded.

j_call: TRBJ1-2; d_call: NA; cdr3_length: 15; clone_size: NA; v_call: TRBV20-1; cdr3_aa: CSAMDSRRDLWGYTF; cdr3_nt: TGCAGTGCTATGGACAGTAGAAGGGATCTATGGGGCTACACCTTC
j_call: TRBJ2-3; d_call: NA; cdr3_length: 16; clone_size: many; v_call: TRBV6-2/TRBV6-3; cdr3_aa: CASSYSAPTSTDTQYF; cdr3_nt: TGTGCCAGCAGTTACTCGGCGCCTACTAGCACAGATACGCAGTATTTT
j_call: TRBJ1-1; d_call: NA; cdr3_length: 13; clone_size: few; v_call: TRBV6-1; cdr3_aa: CASNGPQNTEAFF; cdr3_nt: TGTGCCAGCAATGGACCGCAGAACACTGAAGCTTTCTTT
j_call: TRBJ2-7; d_call: NA; cdr3_length: 16; clone_size: NA; v_call: TRBV4-1; cdr3_aa: CASSQGPAERSYEQYF; cdr3_nt: TGCGCCAGCAGCCAAGGACCCGCCGAACGATCCTACGAGCAGTACTTC
j_call: TRBJ2-3; d_call: NA; cdr3_length: 14; clone_size: many; v_call: TRBV11-3; cdr3_aa: CASSLGPTTDTQYF; cdr3_nt: TGTGCCAGCAGCTTAGGTCCGACGACAGATACGCAGTATTTT
j_call: TRBJ2-2; d_call: NA; cdr3_length: 14; clone_size: NA; v_call: TRBV10-1; cdr3_aa: CASSEAGNTGELFF; cdr3_nt: TGCGCCAGCAGTGAGGCAGGGAACACCGGGGAGCTGTTTTTT
j_call: TRBJ1-4; d_call: NA; cdr3_length: 15; clone_size: NA; v_call: TRBV7-9; cdr3_aa: CASSRVEGFGEKLFF; cdr3_nt: TGTGCCAGCAGCCGTGTGGAAGGATTTGGAGAAAAACTGTTTTTT
j_call: TRBJ2-2; d_call: TRBD1; cdr3_length: 17; clone_size: many; v_call: TRBV28; cdr3_aa: CASSYPGQGSDTGELFF; cdr3_nt: TGTGCCAGCAGTTATCCGGGACAGGGGAGTGACACCGGGGAGCTGTTTTTT
j_call: TRBJ2-1; d_call: TRBD1; cdr3_length: 14; clone_size: few; v_call: TRBV6-1; cdr3_aa: CASWRQGAGYEQFF; cdr3_nt: TGTGCCAGCTGGCGACAGGGGGCGGGCTATGAGCAGTTCTTC
j_call: TRBJ1-4; d_call: NA; cdr3_length: 14; clone_size: NA; v_call: TRBV4-1; cdr3_aa: CASSQDQGGEKLFF; cdr3_nt: TGCGCCAGCAGCCAAGATCAGGGTGGCGAAAAACTGTTTTTT
j_call: TRBJ2-7; d_call: TRBD2; cdr3_length: 18; clone_size: many; v_call: TRBV28; cdr3_aa: CASSLFRILAGGSYEQYF; cdr3_nt: TGTGCCAGCAGTTTATTTCGCATCCTAGCGGGGGGGAGTTACGAGCAGTACTTC
j_call: TRBJ1-1; d_call: TRBD1; cdr3_length: 17; clone_size: NA; v_call: TRBV5-1; cdr3_aa: CASSPGTGGTLNTEAFF; cdr3_nt: TGCGCCAGCAGCCCCGGGACAGGGGGAACCCTGAACACTGAAGCTTTCTTT
j_call: TRBJ2-7; d_call: TRBD1; cdr3_length: 15; clone_size: many; v_call: TRBV6-1; cdr3_aa: CASSHYGQGPYEQYF; cdr3_nt: TGTGCCAGCAGCCACTATGGACAGGGCCCCTACGAGCAGTACTTC
j_call: TRBJ1-1; d_call: NA; cdr3_length: 12; clone_size: many; v_call: TRBV30; cdr3_aa: CAWSPVNTEAFF; cdr3_nt: TGTGCCTGGAGTCCGGTGAACACTGAAGCTTTCTTT
j_call: TRBJ2-5; d_call: NA; cdr3_length: 12; clone_size: many; v_call: TRBV29-1; cdr3_aa: CSVDGIQETQYF; cdr3_nt: TGCAGCGTTGACGGAATACAAGAGACCCAGTACTTC
j_call: TRBJ2-2; d_call: NA; cdr3_length: 11; clone_size: few; v_call: TRBV27; cdr3_aa: CASTMGGELFF; cdr3_nt: TGTGCCAGCACCATGGGCGGGGAGCTGTTTTTT
j_call: TRBJ2-1; d_call: TRBD2; cdr3_length: 18; clone_size: once; v_call: TRBV4-1; cdr3_aa: CASSQDGSGGLSYNEQFF; cdr3_nt: TGCGCCAGCAGCCAGGACGGTAGCGGGGGACTCTCCTACAATGAGCAGTTCTTC
j_call: TRBJ2-4; d_call: TRBD2; cdr3_length: 20; clone_size: NA; v_call: TRBV7-2; cdr3_aa: CASSRWTSGGAYDPKNIQYF; cdr3_nt: TGTGCCAGCAGCCGATGGACTAGCGGGGGGGCTTATGACCCCAAAAACATTCAGTACTTC
j_call: TRBJ2-1; d_call: NA; cdr3_length: 18; clone_size: NA; v_call: TRBV12-5; cdr3_aa: CASGLVPLLGPYDNEQFF; cdr3_nt: TGTGCTAGTGGTTTGGTCCCCCTCCTAGGGCCCTACGACAATGAGCAGTTCTTC
j_call: TRBJ2-1; d_call: TRBD2; cdr3_length: 15; clone_size: many; v_call: TRBV6-2/TRBV6-3; cdr3_aa: CASSPTSVIYNEQFF; cdr3_nt: TGTGCCAGCAGTCCTACTAGCGTGATTTACAATGAGCAGTTCTTC
j_call: TRBJ2-1; d_call: TRBD2; cdr3_length: 16; clone_size: many; v_call: TRBV28; cdr3_aa: CASSLLGLALYNEQFF; cdr3_nt: TGTGCCAGCAGCCTACTGGGACTAGCGCTTTACAATGAGCAGTTCTTC
j_call: TRBJ1-1; d_call: TRBD1; cdr3_length: 14; clone_size: few; v_call: TRBV20-1; cdr3_aa: CSAHRTGIETEAFF; cdr3_nt: TGCAGTGCTCATAGGACAGGGATTGAAACTGAAGCTTTCTTT
j_call: TRBJ2-5; d_call: NA; cdr3_length: 16; clone_size: many; v_call: TRBV18; cdr3_aa: CASSPPGVARQETQYF; cdr3_nt: TGTGCCAGCTCACCACCTGGAGTAGCCCGTCAAGAGACCCAGTACTTC
j_call: TRBJ2-7; d_call: TRBD1; cdr3_length: 14; clone_size: few; v_call: TRBV9; cdr3_aa: CASSVRQGPYEQYF; cdr3_nt: TGTGCCAGCAGCGTAAGACAGGGCCCCTACGAGCAGTACTTC